Following are 18 T cell receptor beta chains from one sample sequenced in a study of shared clonotypes between healthy human individuals. This table comes from immunoSEQ multiplex PCR, and its TCRdb copy is limited to in-frame clones, with some not included. The table includes some 2.1 million clones, roughly 94% detected once. Specimen: naive CD4+ T cells sorted from blood. Subset in this sample: CD45RA+ positively selected. The receptors shown here come from a man younger than 30 in good health.

The rearrangement uses TRBV7-9 and TRBJ1-4; D perhaps matches TRBD1 (6 bases). There are 15 residues in the CDR3. Trimming pared 1 base from V and 7 bases from J, leaving 13 bases between. Per the germline V gene, CDR1 is SEHNR and CDR2 is FQNEAQ (reference sequence). The CDR3 sequence is CASSLVGGNPEKLFF. CDR3 bases: TGTGCCAGCAGCTTAGTAGGGGGGAACCCTGAAAAACTGTTTTTT.

The rearrangement joins TRBV5-1 to TRBJ2-2; TRBD2 matches at 9 bases. This CDR3 spans 15 amino acids. V shed 7 bases, J shed 4 bases, and the junction held 8 bases outside the gene matches. Per germline, CDR1 SGHRS and CDR2 YFSETQ. The CDR3 nucleotides are TGCGCCAGCCTCCGAACTAGCGGGTTCACCGGGGAGCTGTTTTTT. It codes for CASLRTSGFTGELFF.

The rearrangement links TRBV5-4 to TRBJ2-2, with unresolved D. The CDR3 is 13 amino acids. Per germline, CDR1 SGHNT and CDR2 YYREEE (reference sequence). V dropped 5 bases and J dropped 6 bases, with 11 bases sitting between them. The CDR3 region is CASSYTAAGELFF. In nucleotides, the CDR3 is TGTGCCAGCAGTTATACAGCAGCCGGGGAGCTGTTTTTT.

The chain joins TRBV9 to TRBJ1-3, with unresolved D. V dropped 0 bases and J dropped 0 bases, with 13 bases sitting between them. Germline V gene lookup returns CDR1 SGDLS and CDR2 YYNGEE. The CDR3 is made up of 17 amino acids. CDR3 sequence reads: CASSVAPEGLSGNTIYF. The CDR3 coding sequence is TGTGCCAGCAGCGTAGCCCCCGAGGGTCTCTCTGGAAACACCATATATTTT. The full variable domain, rest sourced from reference TRBV9 and TRBJ1-3, is DSGVTQTPKHLITATGQRVTLRCSPRSGDLSVYWYQQSLDQGLQFLIQYYNGEERAKGNILERFSAQQFPDLHSELNLSSLELGDSALYFCASSVAPEGLSGNTIYFGEGSWLTVV.

The CDR3 loop reads CASSLQRATDTQYF. For the CDR3, the DNA is TGTGCCAGCAGCCTTCAAAGGGCCACAGATACGCAGTATTTT. The chain joins TRBV7-3 to TRBJ2-3; D not certain. V lost 5 bases and J lost 2, with 11 bases in between. Germline CDR1 is SGHTA and CDR2 is FQGTGA. The CDR3 runs to 14 residues.

The rearrangement joins TRBV5-1 to TRBJ1-2; TRBD1 matches 9 bases. The J segment lost 4 bases and the V segment lost 4 bases, leaving 8 bases of the junction unmatched. This CDR3 has 15 amino acids. Germline V gene lookup returns CDR1 SGHRS and CDR2 YFSETQ. The CDR3 region has the DNA TGCGCCAGCAGCCCCGGACAGGGGTACCCCTATGGCTACACCTTC. Translated: CASSPGQGYPYGYTF.

The chain couples TRBV6-1 to TRBJ2-2, with TRBD1 matching over 9 bases. V trimming: 6 bases; J trimming: 6 bases; junction bases outside the gene matches: 8. The CDR3 spans 15 residues. The germline gives CDR1 MNHNS, CDR2 SASEGT. In nucleotides, the CDR3 is TGTGCCAGCAGGAGGGACAGGGTAGTATCCGGGGAGCTGTTTTTT. Protein sequence: CASRRDRVVSGELFF.

The chain is built from TRBV5-1 and TRBJ1-2; D is unclear. The CDR3 spans 13 residues. Germline-derived CDR1 and CDR2 are SGHRS and YFSETQ. The V gene lost 4 bases and the J gene lost 3 bases, with 10 bases spanning the gap. CDR3 amino acids: CASSPVTDYGYTF. The CDR3 DNA reads as TGCGCCAGCAGCCCAGTGACCGACTATGGCTACACCTTC.

This sequence joins TRBV6-1 and TRBJ2-7, with D possibly matching TRBD1 (5 bases). The germline CDR1 and CDR2 sequences are MNHNS and SASEGT. V lost 3 bases and J lost 0, with 9 bases in between. The CDR3 runs to 14 residues. CDR3 sequence: CASSDRAFSYEQYF. The CDR3 DNA reads as TGTGCCAGCAGTGACAGGGCATTCTCCTACGAGCAGTACTTC.

This clone was seen just once. This sequence joins TRBV10-2 and TRBJ1-1; TRBD1 aligns across 12 bases. V lost 6 bases to trimming and J lost 2 bases; unmatched junction nucleotides: 10. CDR1 and CDR2 (germline): WSHSY, SAAADI. There are 17 residues in the CDR3. CDR3 region: CASREHTGTGGNTEAFF. The CDR3, as DNA: TGCGCCAGCAGAGAACACACCGGGACAGGGGGCAACACTGAAGCTTTCTTT.

This sequence joins TRBV11-2 and TRBJ2-5; 7 bases are a match to TRBD2. The CDR3 consists of 12 residues. Germline values: CDR1 SGHAT, CDR2 FQNNGV. J gave up 7 bases and V 1 base, and 0 bases lay outside the gene matches. Here the CDR3 reads CASSLVAGTQYF. In nucleotides, the CDR3 is TGTGCCAGCAGCTTAGTAGCGGGGACCCAGTACTTC.

This chain joins TRBV21-1 and TRBJ2-3; the table's D call of TRBD1 was not tested on the DNA. TRBV21-1 is classified as a pseudogene. This CDR3 is 11 amino acids long. The CDR3 nucleotides are TGTGCCAGCATCAGGGGAGATACGCAGTATTTT. Its protein product is CASIRGDTQYF.

Concerning this clone: The same CDR3 also results from other DNA sequences found in this sample. J is TRBJ1-5 and V is TRBV7-9, with a tentative D call TRBD1 (5 bases). The CDR3 sequence is 15 residues long. Trimming shortened V by 1 base and J by 0 bases, and 7 bases separated the two germline ends. Per the germline V gene, CDR1 is SEHNR and CDR2 is FQNEAQ (reference sequence). CDR3 loop: CASSLVGTSNQPQHF. CDR3 bases: TGTGCCAGCAGCTTAGTAGGGACTAGCAATCAGCCCCAGCATTTT.

The chain couples TRBV14 to TRBJ2-2, with D possibly being TRBD2 (6 bases). Trimming pared 6 bases from V and 3 bases from J, leaving 8 bases between. Germline values: CDR1 SGHDN, CDR2 FVKESK. This CDR3 comprises 13 residues. CDR3 in amino acids: CASSRDYTGELFF. DNA of the CDR3: TGTGCCAGCAGTCGGGACTACACCGGGGAGCTGTTTTTT. The whole variable domain, remainder taken from reference TRBV14 and TRBJ2-2, is EAGVTQFPSHSVIEKGQTVTLRCDPISGHDNLYWYRRVMGKEIKFLLHFVKESKQDESGMPNNRFLAERTGGTYSTLKVQPAELEDSGVYFCASSRDYTGELFFGEGSRLTVL.

The J gene is TRBJ2-7, the V gene TRBV5-4, with 10 bases identical to TRBD2. V lost 1 base to trimming and J lost 0 bases; unmatched junction nucleotides: 4. The CDR3 totals 16 residues. CDR1 is SGHNT, CDR2 YYREEE, per germline (reference sequence). CDR3 protein: CASSLSSGGNSYEQYF. The CDR3 nucleotides are TGTGCCAGCAGCTTGTCTAGCGGGGGTAACTCCTACGAGCAGTACTTC. Drawing the rest from reference TRBV5-4 and TRBJ2-7, the complete variable domain is ETGVTQSPTHLIKTRGQQVTLRCSSQSGHNTVSWYQQALGQGPQFIFQYYREEENGRGNFPPRFSGLQFPNYSSELNVNALELDDSALYLCASSLSSGGNSYEQYFGPGTRLTVT.

This clone was seen once. The rearrangement joins TRBV4-1 to TRBJ2-1; D unclear. The CDR3 extends over 17 amino acids. CDR1 is MGHRA and CDR2 is YSYEKL in the germline V gene. The V end lost 0 bases, the J end lost 0 bases, and 12 bases lay between the germline ends. CDR3: CASSQDPPQSSYNEQFF. The CDR3 region has the DNA TGCGCCAGCAGCCAAGATCCGCCCCAGAGCTCCTACAATGAGCAGTTCTTC.

The gene calls are TRBV6-1 and TRBJ1-5; a weak D match, TRBD1 (6 bases). The CDR3 spans 15 residues. Trimming left V 4 bases short and J 3 bases short, with 13 bases between. Germline V CDR1 and CDR2: MNHNS, SASEGT. This CDR3 reads CASSVRGATNQPQHF. As DNA, the CDR3 is TGTGCCAGCAGTGTCCGGGGGGCGACCAATCAGCCCCAGCATTTT.

The chain carries TRBV28 and TRBJ1-6; D remains ambiguous. This CDR3 comprises 16 residues. V was clipped by 3 bases and J by 5 bases, with 14 bases between them. The germline V gene has CDR1 MDHEN and CDR2 SYDVKM. The CDR3 DNA follows: TGTGCCAGCAGTTTCGAGGGCGCGGTGGATAATTCACCCCTCCACTTT. It specifies CASSFEGAVDNSPLHF.